This TCR beta chain came from a study of a mutant IDH1 vaccine in newly diagnosed glioma. TCRdb's copy holds only in-frame clones and misses some; the assay was immunoSEQ multiplex PCR. This sample has about 31,000 clones; roughly three quarters occur once, and the top ten carry around 24%. There are 14 residues in the CDR3. Germline loops: CDR1 LNHNV, CDR2 YYDKDF (reference sequence). V was shortened by 8 bases and J by 2 bases, with 16 bases between the two germline ends. Time point here: week 11, during vaccination. Each dose of the vaccine consisted of 300 ug of mutant IDH1 20-mer peptide, with topical imiquimod. New WHO grade 3 or 4 IDH1-mutant, ATRX-lost astrocytomas were present in all donors. Details on this clone: The antigen remains unidentified.

This chain joins TRBV15 and TRBJ2-7, with D possibly being TRBD2 (6 bases). Sequencing was performed on PBMCs, taken from a glioma patient whose treatment included an IDH1 peptide vaccine. This clonotype was sampled from a man between 25 and 39 years old with glioma. In DNA form, the CDR3 reads TGTGCCACCCGAGTGGGAGTAGCGGCCTACGAGCAGTACTTC. This gives the protein CATRVGVAAYEQYF.